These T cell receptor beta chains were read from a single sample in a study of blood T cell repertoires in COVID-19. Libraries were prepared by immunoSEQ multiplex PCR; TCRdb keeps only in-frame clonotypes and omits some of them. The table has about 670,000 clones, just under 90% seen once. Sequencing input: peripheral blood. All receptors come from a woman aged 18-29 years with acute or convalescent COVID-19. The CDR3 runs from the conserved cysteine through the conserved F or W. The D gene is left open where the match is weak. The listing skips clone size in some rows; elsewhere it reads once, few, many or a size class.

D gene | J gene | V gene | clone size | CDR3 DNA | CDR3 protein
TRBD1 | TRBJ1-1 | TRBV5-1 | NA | TGCGCCAGCAGCTACCGGACAGGGTCCTTGAACACTGAAGCTTTCTTT | CASSYRTGSLNTEAFF
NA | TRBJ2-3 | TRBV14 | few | TGTGCCAGCAGTGATACAGGGGGGGCGGTGGATACGCAGTATTTT | CASSDTGGAVDTQYF
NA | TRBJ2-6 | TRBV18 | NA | TGTGCCAGCTCAAGACAAGTTGCGACCTCTGGGGCCAACGTCCTGACTTTC | CASSRQVATSGANVLTF
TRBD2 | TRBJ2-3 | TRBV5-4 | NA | TGTGCCAGCAGCTTACGGGGGAGGGCAGATACGCAGTATTTT | CASSLRGRADTQYF
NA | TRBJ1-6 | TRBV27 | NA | TGTGCCAGCAGTTCCTTAGACTCCTATAATTCACCCCTCCACTTT | CASSSLDSYNSPLHF
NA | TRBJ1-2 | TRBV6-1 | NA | TGTGCCAGCAGTGAAACCAGGGGCTCTAGGGGCTACACCTTC | CASSETRGSRGYTF
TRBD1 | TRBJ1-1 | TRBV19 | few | TGTGCCAGTAGTATAGATCGGGGGGGGACAGGGGCTGGTGAAGCTTTCTTT | CASSIDRGGTGAGEAFF
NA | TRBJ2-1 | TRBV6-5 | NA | TGTGCCAGCAGTTACTCGGGGGGAAACAATGAGCAGTTCTTC | CASSYSGGNNEQFF
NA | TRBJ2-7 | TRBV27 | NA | TGTGCCAGCAGTAGGAACAGGGCCTACGAGCAGTACTTC | CASSRNRAYEQYF
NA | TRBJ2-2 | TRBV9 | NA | TGTGCCAGCAGCGTAGCTCTGACAGTCAACACCGGGGAGCTGTTTTTT | CASSVALTVNTGELFF
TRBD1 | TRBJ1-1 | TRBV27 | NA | TGTGCCAGCAGTTTATCCGGGACAGTTATCACTGAAGCTTTCTTT | CASSLSGTVITEAFF
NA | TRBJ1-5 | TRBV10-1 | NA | TGCGCCAGCAGTAGGGGGACGGCCACTGTTGGCAATCAGCCCCAGCATTTT | CASSRGTATVGNQPQHF
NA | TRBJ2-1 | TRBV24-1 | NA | TGTGCCACCAGTGATCCTGCCTGGGAGACCAATGAGCAGTTCTTC | CATSDPAWETNEQFF
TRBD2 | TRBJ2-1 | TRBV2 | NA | TGTGCCAGCCTTGGTTTCCAGCGGGGTGGCAATGAGCAGTTCTTC | CASLGFQRGGNEQFF
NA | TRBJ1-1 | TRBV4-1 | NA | TGCGCCAGCAGCCAAGACAGTTACGAACGAACTGAAGCTTTCTTT | CASSQDSYERTEAFF
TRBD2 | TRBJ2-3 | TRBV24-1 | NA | TGTGCCACCAGTGATTTGCAGACTAGCGGCGGTTCTAGCACAGATACGCAGTATTTT | CATSDLQTSGGSSTDTQYF
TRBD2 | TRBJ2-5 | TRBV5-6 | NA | TGTGCCAGCAGCCCCCTCCCAACTAGCGGGGGACAAGAGACCCAGTACTTC | CASSPLPTSGGQETQYF
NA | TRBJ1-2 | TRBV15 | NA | TGTGCCACCAGCGACAGGCGGTACTATGGCTACACCTTC | CATSDRRYYGYTF